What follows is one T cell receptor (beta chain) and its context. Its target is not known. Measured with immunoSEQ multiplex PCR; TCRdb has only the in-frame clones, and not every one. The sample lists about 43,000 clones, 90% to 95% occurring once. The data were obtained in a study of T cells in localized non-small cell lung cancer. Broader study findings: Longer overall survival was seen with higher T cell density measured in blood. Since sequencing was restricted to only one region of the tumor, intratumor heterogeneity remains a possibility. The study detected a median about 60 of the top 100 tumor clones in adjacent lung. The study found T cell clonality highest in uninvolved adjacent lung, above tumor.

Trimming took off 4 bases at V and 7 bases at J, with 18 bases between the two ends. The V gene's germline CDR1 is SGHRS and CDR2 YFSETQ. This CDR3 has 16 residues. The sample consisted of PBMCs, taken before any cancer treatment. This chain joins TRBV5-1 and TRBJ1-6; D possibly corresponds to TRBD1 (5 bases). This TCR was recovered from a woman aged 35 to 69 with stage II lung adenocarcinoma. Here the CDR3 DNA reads TGCGCCAGCAGCACCGCGCCCGCAGGACAAAATTCACCCCTCCACTTT. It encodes CASSTAPAGQNSPLHF.